The next 7 T cell receptor beta chains were all read from a single sample in a study of CXCR3-negative and CXCR3-positive naive CD8 T cells. UMI-labeled 5' RACE TRB cDNA libraries were prepared from the cells. TCRdb re-analyzed the 5' RACE reads; it lists each CDR3 protein once, without DNA. The sample includes some 40,000 distinct CDR3 sequences. Material: memory CD8+ T cells from blood. Receptors were obtained from a human donor in good health. Some clones in this sample may be carry-over from other donors' samples.

V is TRBV7-2 and J is TRBJ2-7; there is no DNA to check the TCRdb D call of TRBD2. Germline CDR1 is SGHTA and CDR2 is FQGNSA. The CDR3 length is 15 residues. CDR3 amino acids: CASSSVSGGGYEQYF.

This chain joins TRBV27 and TRBJ2-7; TCRdb's D call, TRBD2, is unchecked because there is no DNA. CDR1 is MNHEY and CDR2 is SMNVEV in the germline V gene (reference sequence). The CDR3 has 16 amino acids. The CDR3 reads CASRDTGLAGVYEQYF.

The gene calls are TRBV6-6 and TRBJ1-4; TCRdb's D call, TRBD1, is unchecked because there is no DNA. The CDR3 runs 15 residues. Looked up from germline, CDR1 is MNHNY and CDR2 is SVGAGI (reference sequence). CDR3: CASSPLEGGGEKLFF.

The chain couples TRBV28 to TRBJ2-1. This CDR3 comprises 15 residues. Germline loops: CDR1 MDHEN, CDR2 SYDVKM. The CDR3 sequence is CASTLLVSSYNEQFF. Full variable domain (outside the CDR3, taken from reference TRBV28 and TRBJ2-1): DVKVTQSSRYLVKRTGEKVFLECVQDMDHENMFWYRQDPGLGLRLIYFSYDVKMKEKGDIPEGYSVSREKKERFSLILESASTNQTSMYLCASTLLVSSYNEQFFGPGTRLTVL.

J is TRBJ2-7 and V is TRBV29-1; the TCRdb D gene call, TRBD1, has no DNA to confirm it. Germline assignment: CDR1 SQVTM and CDR2 ANQGSEA. There are 12 residues in the CDR3. CDR3 protein: CSVEWGNYEQYF.

The rearrangement uses TRBV12-3 or TRBV12-4 and TRBJ1-2. The CDR3 is 13 residues long. The CDR3 sequence is CASSSTYTYGYTF.

The gene calls are TRBV11-1 and TRBJ2-2; there is no DNA to check the TCRdb D call of TRBD1. The CDR3 covers 15 residues. Germline CDR1 reads SGHAT; CDR2 reads FQDESV (reference sequence). This CDR3 reads CASSPGTGATGELFF.